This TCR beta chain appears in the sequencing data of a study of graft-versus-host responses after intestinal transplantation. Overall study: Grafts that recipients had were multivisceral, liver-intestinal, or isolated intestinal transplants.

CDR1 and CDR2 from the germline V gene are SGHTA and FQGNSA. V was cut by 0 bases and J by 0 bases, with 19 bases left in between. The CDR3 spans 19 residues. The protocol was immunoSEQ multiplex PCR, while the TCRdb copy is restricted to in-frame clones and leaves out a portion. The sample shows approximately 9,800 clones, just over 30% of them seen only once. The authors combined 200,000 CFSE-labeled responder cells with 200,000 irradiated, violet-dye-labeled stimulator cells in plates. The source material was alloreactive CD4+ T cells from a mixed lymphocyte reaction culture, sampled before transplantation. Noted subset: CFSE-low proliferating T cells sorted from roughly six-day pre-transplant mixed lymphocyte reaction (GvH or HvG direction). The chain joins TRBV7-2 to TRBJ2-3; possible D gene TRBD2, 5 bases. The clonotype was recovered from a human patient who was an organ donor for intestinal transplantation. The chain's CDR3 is CASSLALLAFAASTDTQYF. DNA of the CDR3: TGTGCCAGCAGCTTAGCTCTCCTAGCCTTCGCAGCTAGCACAGATACGCAGTATTTT.